The 10 T cell receptor beta chains presented below share a single source sample, sequenced in a study of blood T cell repertoires in COVID-19. The assay was immunoSEQ multiplex PCR, and TCRdb's table has in-frame clones only and misses some. This sample has approximately 76,000 clones, with roughly nine tenths found just once. The sequenced sample was peripheral blood. The source is an older man in a cohort sampled during active COVID-19.

V usage is TRBV9 and J usage is TRBJ2-3; TRBD2 might be the D (5 bases). The germline V and J ends were trimmed by 4 bases and 0 bases, with 18 bases remaining between them. The CDR3 is made up of 17 amino acids. Germline V lookup: CDR1 SGDLS, CDR2 YYNGEE. The CDR3 region has the DNA TGTGCCAGCAGCCCCCGATCCCCCCGGACTAGCACAGATACGCAGTATTTT. Amino acid sequence: CASSPRSPRTSTDTQYF.

The chain combines TRBV27 with TRBJ1-5; D unresolved. The CDR3 extends over 14 amino acids. Germline V gives CDR1 MNHEY, CDR2 SMNVEV (reference sequence). The V end was cut by 2 bases, the J end by 3 bases, with 8 bases between. The CDR3 reads CASSLGGPNQPQHF. The CDR3 region has the DNA TGTGCCAGCAGTTTAGGAGGGCCCAATCAGCCCCAGCATTTT.

The chain joins TRBV28 to TRBJ2-3; weak D call: TRBD1 (6 bases). The V end lost 7 bases, the J end lost 2 bases, and 13 bases lay between the germline ends. The CDR3 runs to 14 residues. The germline V gene encodes CDR1 MDHEN and CDR2 SYDVKM. Written as DNA, the CDR3 is TGTGCCAGCACCTTGGACAGTTCCACAGATACGCAGTATTTT. The encoded protein is CASTLDSSTDTQYF.

The rearrangement joins TRBV7-9 to TRBJ1-1, with D unresolved. Trimming left V 1 base short and J 2 bases short, with 5 bases between. This CDR3 is built from 13 residues. Looked up from germline, CDR1 is SEHNR and CDR2 is FQNEAQ (reference sequence). As DNA, the CDR3 is TGTGCCAGCAGCTTAGAACATAACACTGAAGCTTTCTTT. It codes for CASSLEHNTEAFF.

V usage is TRBV3-1 (or the pseudogene TRBV3-2) and J usage is TRBJ1-2; 7 nucleotides align to TRBD1. Looked up from germline, CDR1 is LGHDT and CDR2 is YNNKEL (reference sequence). CDR3 length equals 14 residues. Trimming cost V 1 base and J 6 bases; bases outside gene matches: 5. The CDR3 DNA follows: TGTGCCAGCAGCCAAGTACAGGGGTCGGATGGCTACACCTTC. Amino acid sequence: CASSQVQGSDGYTF.

The rearrangement uses TRBV7-3 and TRBJ2-2; D unresolved. From germline, CDR1 is SGHTA and CDR2 FQGTGA. The CDR3 loop spans 13 amino acids. The V end was cut by 0 bases, the J end by 8 bases, with 7 bases between. The CDR3 protein is CASSLTLQGELFF. DNA for the CDR3: TGTGCCAGCAGCTTAACGTTACAAGGGGAGCTGTTTTTT.

This rearrangement joins TRBV11-1 to TRBJ2-1, with D perhaps matching TRBD2 (7 bases). Trimming cost V 4 bases and J 5 bases, with 18 bases left between them. Germline V gives CDR1 SGHAT, CDR2 FQDESV (reference sequence). The CDR3 sequence is 16 residues long. CDR3 nucleotide sequence: TGTGCCAGCAGCTCCCCCAGGCGGGGGCCTAACAATGAGCAGTTCTTC. Its translation: CASSSPRRGPNNEQFF.

The genes are TRBV12-3 or TRBV12-4 and TRBJ1-2, with D possibly matching TRBD1 (5 bases). The CDR3 has 11 amino acids. V lost 10 bases and J lost 4, with 10 bases in between. CDR3 sequence: CAIQGRYGYTF. The CDR3 bases are TGTGCCATCCAGGGTCGCTATGGCTACACCTTC.

The chain links TRBV19 to TRBJ1-2, with D possibly being TRBD1 (5 bases). V shed 0 bases and J shed 4 bases, with 9 bases lying between them. The germline V gene has CDR1 LNHDA and CDR2 SQIVND (reference sequence). The CDR3 spans 14 residues. The CDR3 bases are TGTGCCAGTAGTATAGAGCGGGGCCCCTATGGCTACACCTTC. It translates to CASSIERGPYGYTF.

CDR3 amino acids: CASNPLEVNEKLFF. CDR3 DNA sequence: TGTGCCAGCAACCCGCTGGAGGTAAATGAAAAACTGTTTTTT. The V and J genes are TRBV6-4 and TRBJ1-4; D not resolved. This CDR3 is 14 amino acids long. Trimming shortened V by 7 bases and J by 5 bases, and 14 bases separated the two germline ends. Germline CDR1 and CDR2: MRHNA and SNTAGT.